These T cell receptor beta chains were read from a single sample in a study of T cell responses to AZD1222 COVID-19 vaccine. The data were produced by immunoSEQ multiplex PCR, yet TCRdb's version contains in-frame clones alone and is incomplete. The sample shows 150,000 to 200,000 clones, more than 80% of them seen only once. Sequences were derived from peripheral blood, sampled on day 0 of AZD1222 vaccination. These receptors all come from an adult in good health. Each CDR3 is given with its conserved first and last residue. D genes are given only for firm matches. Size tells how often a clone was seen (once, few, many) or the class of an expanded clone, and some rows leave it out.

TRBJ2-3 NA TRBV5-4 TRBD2 CATTSQRASGGITDTQYF TGTGCCACCACATCCCAAAGGGCTAGCGGGGGAATCACAGATACGCAGTATTTT
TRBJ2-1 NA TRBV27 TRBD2 CASGRTSSYNEQFF TGTGCCAGCGGCCGGACTAGCTCCTACAATGAGCAGTTCTTC
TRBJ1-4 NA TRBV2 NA CASSAQGTNEKLFF TGTGCCAGCAGCGCACAGGGTACTAATGAAAAACTGTTTTTT
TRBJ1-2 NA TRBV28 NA CASSLFSRDGYTF TGTGCCAGCAGTTTATTCTCGCGGGATGGCTACACCTTC
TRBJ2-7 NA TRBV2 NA CASSPRLVGDEQYF TGTGCCAGCAGTCCGCGACTAGTTGGGGATGAGCAGTACTTC
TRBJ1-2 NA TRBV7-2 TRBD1 CASSLARDRGFTF TGTGCCAGCAGCTTAGCTCGGGACAGGGGTTTCACCTTC
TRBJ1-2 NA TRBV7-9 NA CASSLWTDYGYTF TGTGCCAGCAGCTTATGGACGGACTATGGCTACACCTTC
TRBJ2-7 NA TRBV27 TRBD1 CASSSTGYYEQYF TGTGCCAGCAGTTCGACAGGGTACTACGAGCAGTACTTC
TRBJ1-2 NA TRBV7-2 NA CASSLEVQYGYTF TGTGCCAGCAGCTTAGAGGTCCAGTATGGCTACACCTTC
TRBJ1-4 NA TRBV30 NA CAWSPTRGHAEKLFF TGTGCCTGGAGTCCAACCAGGGGTCATGCTGAAAAACTGTTTTTT
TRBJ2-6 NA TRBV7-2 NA CASNINRASGANVLTF TGTGCCAGCAACATCAACCGAGCCTCTGGGGCCAACGTCCTGACTTTC
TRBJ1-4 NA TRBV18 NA CASSPETAFIGEKLFF TGTGCCAGCTCACCAGAGACAGCGTTTATTGGTGAAAAACTGTTTTTT
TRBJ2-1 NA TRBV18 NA CASSPQGGDNEQFF TGTGCCAGCTCACCTCAGGGTGGTGACAATGAGCAGTTCTTC
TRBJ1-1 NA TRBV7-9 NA CASSLRTEMNTEAFF TGTGCCAGCAGCTTACGGACGGAGATGAACACTGAAGCTTTCTTT
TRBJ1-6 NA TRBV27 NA CASGGQGYNSPLHF TGTGCCAGCGGAGGCCAGGGTTATAATTCACCCCTCCACTTT
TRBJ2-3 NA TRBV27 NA CASSLSPPGTQYF TGTGCCAGCAGTTTATCGCCCCCAGGGACGCAGTATTTT
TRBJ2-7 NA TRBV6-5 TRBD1 CASSLDRARYEQYF TGTGCCAGCAGTTTAGACAGGGCTAGATACGAGCAGTACTTC
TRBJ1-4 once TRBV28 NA CASRPGRAYEKLFF TGTGCCAGCAGACCGGGACGGGCCTACGAAAAACTGTTTTTT
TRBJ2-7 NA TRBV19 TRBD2 CASSIRPPGLAGGPYEQYF TGTGCCAGTAGTATTCGTCCTCCGGGACTAGCGGGAGGGCCCTACGAGCAGTACTTC
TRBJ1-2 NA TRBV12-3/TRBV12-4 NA CASRDSRYGYTF TGTGCCAGCAGGGACAGTCGATACGGCTACACCTTC
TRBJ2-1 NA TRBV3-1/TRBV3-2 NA CASSQTRNEQFF TGTGCCAGCAGCCAAACTAGGAATGAGCAGTTCTTC
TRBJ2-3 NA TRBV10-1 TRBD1 CASSEWGQGPDTQYF TGCGCCAGCAGTGAGTGGGGACAGGGCCCAGATACGCAGTATTTT
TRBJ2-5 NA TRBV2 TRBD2 CASSVPSGSEETQYF TGTGCCAGCAGTGTGCCTAGCGGGAGTGAGGAGACCCAGTACTTC
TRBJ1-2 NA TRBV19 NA CASSISRPTSVYGYTF TGTGCCAGTAGTATTAGCCGGCCGACCTCAGTATATGGCTACACCTTC
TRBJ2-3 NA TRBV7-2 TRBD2 CASSLGRGVDTQYF TGTGCCAGCAGCTTAGGGCGGGGGGTCGATACGCAGTATTTT
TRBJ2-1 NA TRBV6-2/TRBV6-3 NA CASSYSGGQYNEQFF TGTGCCAGCAGTTACTCTGGCGGACAATACAATGAGCAGTTCTTC
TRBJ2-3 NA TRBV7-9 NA CASSFTDTQYF TGTGCCAGCAGCTTTACAGATACGCAGTATTTT
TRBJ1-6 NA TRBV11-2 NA CASSPRRNSPLHF TGTGCCAGCAGCCCACGACGGAATTCACCCCTCCACTTT
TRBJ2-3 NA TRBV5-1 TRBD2 CASGTGTSGSSTDTQYF TGCGCCAGCGGAACCGGGACTAGCGGGAGCAGCACAGATACGCAGTATTTT
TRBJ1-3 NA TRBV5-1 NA CASSLQGGYGNTIYF TGCGCCAGCAGCTTGCAAGGGGGGTACGGAAACACCATATATTTT
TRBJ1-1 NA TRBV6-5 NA CASSPGGVNTEAFF TGTGCCAGCAGCCCCGGGGGGGTAAACACTGAAGCTTTCTTT
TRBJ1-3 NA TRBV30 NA CAWSVRLGGGQNTIYF TGTGCCTGGAGTGTACGTTTAGGGGGTGGACAAAACACCATATATTTT
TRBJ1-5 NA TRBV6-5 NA CASSLGGGQSQPQHF TGTGCCAGCAGCCTCGGAGGGGGGCAAAGTCAGCCCCAGCATTTT
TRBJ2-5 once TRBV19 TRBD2 CASSLVAGGWETQYF TGTGCCAGTAGTCTCGTGGCGGGAGGCTGGGAGACCCAGTACTTC
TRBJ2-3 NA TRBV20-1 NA CSASGTGTAYSGGTDTQYF TGCAGTGCTAGTGGAACCGGGACGGCCTACTCGGGAGGCACAGATACGCAGTATTTT
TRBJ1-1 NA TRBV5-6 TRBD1 CASSYSQIRDRGLGAFF TGTGCCAGCAGCTATTCTCAAATCCGGGACAGGGGGCTCGGAGCTTTCTTT
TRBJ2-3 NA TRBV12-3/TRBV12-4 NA CASSLVDTQYF TGTGCCAGCAGTTTAGTAGATACGCAGTATTTT
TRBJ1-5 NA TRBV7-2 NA CASSLGPGNQPQHF TGTGCCAGCAGCTTAGGGCCTGGCAATCAGCCCCAGCATTTT
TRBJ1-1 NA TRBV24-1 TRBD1 CATSAGDRANTEAFF TGTGCCACCAGTGCCGGGGACAGGGCGAACACTGAAGCTTTCTTT
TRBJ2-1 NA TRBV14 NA CASSRAEGYNEQFF TGTGCCAGCAGCCGGGCTGAAGGGTACAATGAGCAGTTCTTC
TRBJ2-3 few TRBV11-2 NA CASSLTGALTDTQYF TGTGCCAGCAGCTTGACGGGGGCTCTAACAGATACGCAGTATTTT
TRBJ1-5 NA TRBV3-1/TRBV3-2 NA CASSQGQGNVGNQPQHF TGTGCCAGCAGCCAAGGTCAGGGGAATGTAGGCAATCAGCCCCAGCATTTT
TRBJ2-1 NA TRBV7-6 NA CASSLAGTDYNEQFF TGTGCCAGCAGCTTAGCGGGGACTGATTACAATGAGCAGTTCTTC
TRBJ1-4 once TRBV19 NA CASSRVEGEKLFF TGTGCCAGTAGCAGGGTAGAGGGAGAAAAACTGTTTTTT